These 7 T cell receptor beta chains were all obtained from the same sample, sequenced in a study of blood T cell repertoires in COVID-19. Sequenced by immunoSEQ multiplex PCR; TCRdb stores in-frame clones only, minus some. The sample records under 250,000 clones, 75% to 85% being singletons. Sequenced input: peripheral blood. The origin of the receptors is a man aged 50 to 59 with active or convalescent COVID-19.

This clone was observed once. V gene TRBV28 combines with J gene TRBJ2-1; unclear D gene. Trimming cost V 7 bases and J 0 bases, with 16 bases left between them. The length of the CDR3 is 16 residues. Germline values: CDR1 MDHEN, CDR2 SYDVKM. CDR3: CASTPLPPSSYNEQFF. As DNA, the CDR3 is TGTGCCAGCACTCCATTGCCCCCGAGCTCCTACAATGAGCAGTTCTTC.

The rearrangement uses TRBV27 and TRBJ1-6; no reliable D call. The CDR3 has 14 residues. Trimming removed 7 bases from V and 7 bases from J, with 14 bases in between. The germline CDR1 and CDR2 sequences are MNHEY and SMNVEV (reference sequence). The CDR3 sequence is CASTWGGFNSPLHF. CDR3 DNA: TGTGCCAGCACCTGGGGAGGGTTCAATTCACCCCTCCACTTT.

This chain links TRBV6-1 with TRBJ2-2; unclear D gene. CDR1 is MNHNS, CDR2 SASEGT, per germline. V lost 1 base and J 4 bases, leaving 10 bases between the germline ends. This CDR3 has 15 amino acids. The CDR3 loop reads CASSEVVRGTGELFF. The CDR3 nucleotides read TGTGCCAGCAGTGAAGTGGTCCGCGGCACCGGGGAGCTGTTTTTT.

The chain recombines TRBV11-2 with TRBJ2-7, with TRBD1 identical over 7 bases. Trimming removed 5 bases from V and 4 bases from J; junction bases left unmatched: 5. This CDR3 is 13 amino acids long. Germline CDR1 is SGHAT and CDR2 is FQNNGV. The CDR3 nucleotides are TGTGCCAGCAGCCCGGGACAGCCTTACGAGCAGTACTTC. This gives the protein CASSPGQPYEQYF.

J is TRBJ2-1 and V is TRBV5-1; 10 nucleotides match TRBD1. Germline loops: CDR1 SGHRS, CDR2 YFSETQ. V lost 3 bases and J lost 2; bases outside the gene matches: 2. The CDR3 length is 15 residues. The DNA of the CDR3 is TGCGCCAGCAGCTCGGGACAGGGGCCCTACAATGAGCAGTTCTTC. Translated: CASSSGQGPYNEQFF.

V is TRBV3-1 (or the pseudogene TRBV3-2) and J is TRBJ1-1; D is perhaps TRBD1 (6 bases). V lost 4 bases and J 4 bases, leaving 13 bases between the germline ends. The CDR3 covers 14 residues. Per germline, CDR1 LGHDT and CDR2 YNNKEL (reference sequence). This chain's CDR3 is CASSPDRRSTEAFF. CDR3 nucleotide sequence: TGTGCCAGCAGCCCCGACAGGAGGAGCACTGAAGCTTTCTTT.

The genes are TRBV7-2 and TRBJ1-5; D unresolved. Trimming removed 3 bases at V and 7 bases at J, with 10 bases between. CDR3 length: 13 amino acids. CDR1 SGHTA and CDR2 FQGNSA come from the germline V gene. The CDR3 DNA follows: TGTGCCAGCAGCTTGGAGGGCGGACAGCCCCAGCATTTT. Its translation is CASSLEGGQPQHF.